The 12 T cell receptor beta chains in this list originate from one sample, sequenced in a study of regulatory T cells in long-lasting Graves disease. As for time point: newly diagnosed GD, antithyroid drugs for less than 3 months. RNA from PBMCs was the source of the TCR library. Through Arm-PCR of CDR3 regions and iRepertoire HTBI primers, TCR beta libraries were built. TCRdb redid the calling of the multiplex PCR reads with MiXCR, one entry per CDR3 protein. The repertoire has hundreds of thousands of distinct CDR3 sequences, 15% to 20% of them found once; the top ten carry around 25%. These data also formed part of another study, on T cells in Graves' hyperthyroidism and ophthalmopathy.

The input for sequencing was peripheral blood mononuclear cells (PBMCs), taken at new diagnosis, from a patient treated with antithyroid drugs. These receptors were taken from a woman aged 35-60 years with Graves disease.

Notes on this clonotype: This could be a read error, since a much larger clone is one nucleotide away. CDR3 sequence reads: CATERLATSYEQYF. The CDR3 bases are TGTGCCACCGAGAGACTAGCGACCTCCTACGAGCAGTACTTC. The gene calls are TRBV6-2 or TRBV6-3 and TRBJ2-7; 8 nucleotides line up with TRBD2. Trimming removed 10 bases from V and 0 bases from J; junction bases left unmatched: 8. The CDR3 loop spans 14 amino acids. Germline V gives CDR1 MNHEY, CDR2 SVGEGT.

This clonotype was detected only a few times. V gene TRBV13 combines with J gene TRBJ1-1, with D hard to call. The CDR3 is made up of 13 amino acids. Between the trimmed V and J ends, which lost 3 bases and 5 bases, there was a span of 10 bases. CDR1 and CDR2 (germline): PRHDT, FYEKMQ (reference sequence). The CDR3 protein is CASSFEVETEAFF. CDR3 DNA sequence: TGTGCCAGCAGCTTCGAAGTGGAAACTGAAGCTTTCTTT.

This clonotype was recorded many times. This chain connects TRBV6-5 to TRBJ1-2; D is perhaps TRBD1 (5 bases). Germline V lookup: CDR1 MNHEY, CDR2 SVGAGI. The V gene lost 0 bases and the J gene lost 6 bases, with 20 bases spanning the gap. This CDR3 has 17 residues. For the CDR3, the DNA is TGTGCCAGCAGTTACTCCCGGGGGGGTCCCCAGGGAAATGGCTACACCTTC. This codes for CASSYSRGGPQGNGYTF.

In its sample, this clonotype was seen many times. J is TRBJ2-1 and V is TRBV5-1; D might be TRBD2 (5 bases). From germline, CDR1 is SGHRS and CDR2 YFSETQ. This CDR3 has 16 amino acids. The V and J ends lost 4 bases and 1 base respectively, with 15 bases between them. CDR3: CASSLAPGNSYNEQFF. In nucleotides, the CDR3 is TGCGCCAGCAGCCTGGCCCCGGGGAATTCCTACAATGAGCAGTTCTTC.

This clonotype was detected only a few times. A clone one base away is much larger, so this may be a read error. The genes are TRBV9 and TRBJ1-2; TRBD1 matches at 8 bases. The J segment lost 2 bases and the V segment lost 3 bases, leaving 0 bases of the junction unmatched. The length of the CDR3 is 13 residues. Germline CDR1 and CDR2: SGDLS and YYNGEE. CDR3 loop: CASSGTGNYGYTF. The CDR3 region has the DNA TGTGCCAGCAGCGGGACAGGGAACTATGGCTACACCTTC. The complete variable domain, with remaining parts taken from reference TRBV9 and TRBJ1-2, reads DSGVTQTPKHLITATGQRVTLRCSPRSGDLSVYWYQQSLDQGLQFLIQYYNGEERAKGNILERFSAQQFPDLHSELNLSSLELGDSALYFCASSGTGNYGYTFGSGTRLTVV.

This clonotype was seen ten or more times. V and J are TRBV30 and TRBJ2-7; TRBD2 aligns across 12 bases. With 5 bases clipped from V and 4 bases from J, the junction kept 6 bases outside the gene matches. This CDR3 contains 14 residues. From germline, CDR1 is GTSNPN and CDR2 SVGIG (reference sequence). The chain's CDR3 is CAWGKGLAGYEQYF. As DNA, the CDR3 is TGTGCCTGGGGGAAAGGACTAGCGGGGTACGAGCAGTACTTC. Full variable domain (missing parts from reference TRBV30 and TRBJ2-7): SQTIHQWPATLVQPVGSPLSLECTVEGTSNPNLYWYRQAAGRGLQLLFYSVGIGQISSEVPQNLSASRPQDRQFILSSKKLLLSDSGFYLCAWGKGLAGYEQYFGPGTRLTVT.

This clonotype was recorded many times. V and J are TRBV3-1 and TRBJ2-3, with D unresolved. This CDR3 spans 13 amino acids. Between the trimmed V and J ends, which lost 1 base and 5 bases, there was a span of 7 bases. Germline lookup yields CDR1 LGHDT and CDR2 YNNKEL (reference sequence). For the CDR3, the DNA is TGTGCCAGCAGCCAAGTGGCCGAAGATACGCAGTATTTT. Its protein is CASSQVAEDTQYF.

The genes are TRBV19 and TRBJ2-7; a weak D match, TRBD1 (6 bases). Germline values: CDR1 LNHDA, CDR2 SQIVND (reference sequence). Trimming took 3 bases from V and 5 from J, leaving 14 bases between them. The CDR3 has 14 amino acids. The DNA of the CDR3 is TGTGCCAGTAGTATGCAGGGGTTGGGCCACGAGCAGTACTTC. Residues: CASSMQGLGHEQYF. The full variable domain, with the rest looked up from reference TRBV19 and TRBJ2-7, is DGGITQSPKYLFRKEGQNVTLSCEQNLNHDAMYWYRQDPGQGLRLIYYSQIVNDFQKGDIAEGYSVSREKKESFPLTVTSAQKNPTAFYLCASSMQGLGHEQYFGPGTRLTVT.

The chain has TRBV6-5 and TRBJ1-5, with 12 nucleotides matching TRBD1. Germline values: CDR1 MNHEY, CDR2 SVGAGI. The junction had 10 bases not matched to a gene; V was cut back by 0 bases and J by 7 bases. The CDR3 runs to 18 residues. The CDR3 here is CASSYSSRDRGQGQPQHF. DNA for the CDR3: TGTGCCAGCAGTTACTCGTCCCGGGACAGGGGGCAGGGGCAGCCCCAGCATTTT.

The chain employs TRBV4-1 and TRBJ1-2, with 10 bases identical to TRBD1. After removal of 6 bases from V and 6 bases from J, the junction contained 7 bases not matched to a gene. Germline V gene sequence: CDR1 MGHRA, CDR2 YSYEKL. The CDR3 loop spans 14 amino acids. Written as DNA, the CDR3 is TGCGCCAGCAGGCGACCGGGACAGGGGAATGGCTACACCTTC. Encoded protein: CASRRPGQGNGYTF.

This clonotype was seen at least ten times. The chain carries TRBV28 and TRBJ1-2; D call uncertain. The germline V gene encodes CDR1 MDHEN and CDR2 SYDVKM. V gave up 2 bases and J gave up 4 bases, with 14 bases separating them. The CDR3 length is 15 residues. CDR3 in DNA: TGTGCCAGCAGTTTACCGGAGCGGGCTGGCTATGGCTACACCTTC. Translated: CASSLPERAGYGYTF.

A few counts support this clonotype. The chain has TRBV28 and TRBJ2-7; 9 bases line up with TRBD1. CDR1 is MDHEN, CDR2 SYDVKM, per germline. J gave up 0 bases and V 3 bases, and 3 bases lay outside the gene matches. The CDR3 is 15 amino acids. The CDR3 DNA follows: TGTGCCAGCAGTTTCGGGACAGGGATCTCCTACGAGCAGTACTTC. It encodes CASSFGTGISYEQYF.